This entry lists 30 T cell receptor beta chains sequenced from one sample in a study of cytomegalovirus exposure and HLA in healthy donors. It was with 60 Vbeta and 13 Jbeta primers that the PCR ran. Assay used: immunoSEQ multiplex PCR; TCRdb lists only in-frame clones, some missing. The sample contains about 180,000 clones, 75% to 85% of which appear only once. The sequenced sample was PBMCs. The receptor source for this set is a woman younger than 30 in good health and CMV-seropositive.

This clone has just a few counts. The V and J genes are TRBV5-1 and TRBJ2-1, with D tentatively TRBD1 (6 bases). Germline assignment: CDR1 SGHRS and CDR2 YFSETQ. V gave up 2 bases and J gave up 2 bases, with 11 bases separating them. The CDR3 sequence is 15 residues long. CDR3 DNA sequence: TGCGCCAGCAGCTTAACAGGGCCCCCCTACAATGAGCAGTTCTTC. This gives the protein CASSLTGPPYNEQFF. Full variable domain (outside the CDR3, taken from reference TRBV5-1 and TRBJ2-1): KAGVTQTPRYLIKTRGQQVTLSCSPISGHRSVSWYQQTPGQGLQFLFEYFSETQRNKGNFPGRFSGRQFSNSRSEMNVSTLELGDSALYLCASSLTGPPYNEQFFGPGTRLTVL.

This chain uses TRBV2 with TRBJ2-7; no clear D. The CDR3 loop spans 15 amino acids. Trimming left V 6 bases short and J 3 bases short, with 18 bases between. Germline CDR1 reads SNHLY; CDR2 reads FYNNEI. CDR3: CASSPNNKPHYEQYF. The CDR3 coding sequence is TGTGCCAGCAGCCCCAATAACAAACCCCACTACGAGCAGTACTTC.

V usage is TRBV11-2 and J usage is TRBJ2-7, with TRBD1 matching 7 bases. The V gene end was trimmed by 5 bases and the J gene end by 7 bases; junction bases not matched to a gene: 8. Germline loops: CDR1 SGHAT, CDR2 FQNNGV. The CDR3 spans 13 residues. The CDR3 spells CASSPTGPREQYF. In DNA form, the CDR3 reads TGTGCCAGCAGCCCGACAGGGCCTCGGGAGCAGTACTTC.

V and J are TRBV7-2 and TRBJ2-7, with 7 bases matching TRBD1. This CDR3 is 15 amino acids long. The germline CDR1 and CDR2 sequences are SGHTA and FQGNSA. Germline trimming cut 2 bases from V and 6 bases from J; bases unmatched to any gene: 10. The CDR3 DNA reads TGTGCCAGCAGCTTAATACCGGCAGGGGGTAGCGAGCAGTACTTC. It translates to CASSLIPAGGSEQYF.

The J gene is TRBJ1-5, the V gene TRBV27; the D gene is possibly TRBD1 (6 bases). CDR1 and CDR2 from the germline V gene are MNHEY and SMNVEV (reference sequence). With 8 bases removed from V and 0 bases from J, the gap between germline ends came to 11 bases. The CDR3 spans 14 residues. This chain's CDR3 is CASSTGLSNQPQHF. Here the CDR3 DNA reads TGTGCCAGCTCTACAGGGCTTAGCAATCAGCCCCAGCATTTT.

The V and J genes are TRBV27 and TRBJ1-2, with D maybe TRBD1 (6 bases). The ends were cut back, 1 base at V and 3 bases at J, with 9 bases in the middle. There are 14 residues in the CDR3. Germline V gives CDR1 MNHEY, CDR2 SMNVEV (reference sequence). The CDR3 loop reads CASSLWGGDYGYTF. CDR3 coding DNA: TGTGCCAGCAGTTTATGGGGGGGCGACTATGGCTACACCTTC.

This clone was observed once. J is TRBJ1-5 and V is TRBV7-6; 8 bases align to TRBD1. The CDR3 contains 15 residues. CDR1 and CDR2 (germline): SGHVS, FNYEAQ. V was clipped by 5 bases and J by 6 bases; unmatched bases: 9. The chain's CDR3 is CASSAQGEIGQPQHF. The DNA of the CDR3 is TGTGCCAGCAGCGCACAGGGGGAAATAGGTCAGCCCCAGCATTTT.

This clone was recorded once. This rearrangement joins TRBV5-1 to TRBJ2-7; 7 nucleotides agree with TRBD1. The V and J ends lost 2 bases and 4 bases, in that order; junction bases with no gene match: 9. The CDR3 is 15 amino acids. Per the germline V gene, CDR1 is SGHRS and CDR2 is YFSETQ. CDR3 loop: CASSLQGQGVYEQYF. Written as DNA, the CDR3 is TGCGCCAGCAGCTTACAGGGCCAGGGGGTTTACGAGCAGTACTTC.

The V and J genes are TRBV18 and TRBJ1-4; 7 nucleotides align to TRBD1. CDR3 length equals 15 residues. Per the germline V gene, CDR1 is KGHSH and CDR2 is LQKENI. Losses at the gene ends were 8 bases for V and 7 bases for J; bases not matched to a gene: 13. The CDR3 protein is CASRQTGSLGEKLFF. CDR3 nucleotide sequence: TGTGCCAGCCGCCAGACAGGGTCTTTAGGTGAAAAACTGTTTTTT.

This sequence joins TRBV6-1 and TRBJ1-3; D not resolved. CDR3 length: 15 amino acids. V was shortened by 6 bases and J by 1 base, with 13 bases between the two germline ends. The germline gives CDR1 MNHNS, CDR2 SASEGT. This CDR3 is CASRMRGRSGNTIYF. The CDR3 nucleotides are TGTGCCAGCAGGATGCGAGGGAGGTCTGGAAACACCATATATTTT.

The genes are TRBV11-2 and TRBJ2-1; 12 nucleotides line up with TRBD2. The J segment lost 8 bases and the V segment lost 0 bases, leaving 5 bases of the junction unmatched. Looked up from germline, CDR1 is SGHAT and CDR2 is FQNNGV. CDR3 length equals 16 residues. CDR3 DNA: TGTGCCAGCAGCTTAGATCTAGCGGGGGGGCCGGATGAGCAGTTCTTC. As protein: CASSLDLAGGPDEQFF.

The count of this clone is one. The CDR3 spells CASSGDSSPSTDTQYF. CDR3 nucleotides: TGTGCCAGCAGCGGGGACTCTTCGCCTAGCACAGATACGCAGTATTTT. The chain is built from TRBV9 and TRBJ2-3; D possibly corresponds to TRBD2 (6 bases). Trimming cost V 3 bases and J 0 bases, with 14 bases left between them. There are 16 residues in the CDR3. Germline CDR1 is SGDLS and CDR2 is YYNGEE.

V and J are TRBV2 and TRBJ1-3, with D perhaps TRBD1 (6 bases). Germline V lookup: CDR1 SNHLY, CDR2 FYNNEI. V was shortened by 5 bases and J by 0 bases, with 14 bases between the two germline ends. CDR3 length: 16 residues. Here the CDR3 reads CASSTNRAHSGNTIYF. The CDR3, as DNA: TGTGCCAGCAGTACAAACAGGGCGCACTCTGGAAACACCATATATTTT.

The chain has TRBV27 and TRBJ1-2; perhaps TRBD1 as D (6 bases). The CDR3 sequence is 13 residues long. Germline V lookup: CDR1 MNHEY, CDR2 SMNVEV (reference sequence). V was cut by 5 bases and J by 3 bases, with 10 bases left in between. DNA of the CDR3: TGTGCCAGCAGTCCCGGACAGTACTATGGCTACACCTTC. It specifies CASSPGQYYGYTF.

This chain links TRBV4-1 with TRBJ2-3; 7 bases line up with TRBD1. V dropped 1 base and J dropped 3; count of bases not matched to a gene: 7. This CDR3 is 16 amino acids long. Germline CDR1 MGHRA, CDR2 YSYEKL. Here the CDR3 reads CASSQGQGSLTDTQYF. DNA for the CDR3: TGCGCCAGCAGCCAAGGACAGGGTTCCCTTACAGATACGCAGTATTTT.

The chain recombines TRBV15 with TRBJ2-5, with TRBD2 matching over 11 bases. V shed 4 bases and J 0 bases; nucleotides not matched to a gene: 7. This CDR3 contains 17 residues. Per germline, CDR1 LNHNV and CDR2 YYDKDF (reference sequence). As DNA, the CDR3 is TGTGCCACCAGCAAAACTCTAGCGGGGGGACACCAAGAGACCCAGTACTTC. Its translation: CATSKTLAGGHQETQYF.

The chain couples TRBV27 to TRBJ2-7; the match to TRBD1 covers 8 bases. The CDR3 runs to 14 residues. V shed 6 bases and J 4 bases; nucleotides not matched to a gene: 8. The V gene's germline CDR1 is MNHEY and CDR2 SMNVEV (reference sequence). CDR3 in DNA: TGTGCCAGCAGAGGACAGGGTTCAGGATACGAGCAGTACTTC. Amino acid sequence: CASRGQGSGYEQYF.

The chain links TRBV7-6 to TRBJ2-1, with a possible D match to TRBD2 (6 bases). Germline V CDR1 and CDR2: SGHVS, FNYEAQ. Trimming stripped 5 bases from V and 8 bases from J, with 13 bases between. The CDR3 extends over 13 amino acids. CDR3 nucleotides: TGTGCCAGCAGCCCGACTAGTTTCCATGAGCAGTTCTTC. It translates to CASSPTSFHEQFF. Full variable domain (outside the CDR3, taken from reference TRBV7-6 and TRBJ2-1): GAGVSQSPRYKVTKRGQDVALRCDPISGHVSLYWYRQALGQGPEFLTYFNYEAQQDKSGLPNDRFSAERPEGSISTLTIQRTEQRDSAMYRCASSPTSFHEQFFGPGTRLTVL.

The CDR3, as DNA: TGTGCCAGCAGCCTCGTCCCCTACGAGCAGTACTTC. Translation gives CASSLVPYEQYF. This sequence joins TRBV4-2 and TRBJ2-7, with unresolved D. Trimming shortened V by 4 bases and J by 2 bases, and 6 bases separated the two germline ends. CDR3 length: 12 residues. Germline CDR1 LGHNA, CDR2 YNFKEQ.

This clone was picked up one time. V and J are TRBV5-4 and TRBJ2-7; 8 bases fit TRBD1. Trimming took 6 bases from V and 5 from J; bases not matched to a gene: 10. There are 14 residues in the CDR3. Looked up from germline, CDR1 is SGHNT and CDR2 is YYREEE (reference sequence). CDR3 region: CASNLGDRLNEQYF. DNA for the CDR3: TGTGCCAGCAACTTAGGGGACAGGCTAAACGAGCAGTACTTC.

The chain carries TRBV19 and TRBJ2-1; 8 nucleotides agree with TRBD1. The germline CDR1 and CDR2 sequences are LNHDA and SQIVND (reference sequence). J gave up 12 bases and V 8 bases, and 15 bases lay outside the gene matches. The CDR3 has 14 residues. The CDR3 DNA is TGTGCCAGTTCACAGCAGGGGGGCACAGGGGGGCAGTTCTTC. Its protein product is CASSQQGGTGGQFF. Together with reference TRBV19 and TRBJ2-1, the CDR3 gives the full variable domain: DGGITQSPKYLFRKEGQNVTLSCEQNLNHDAMYWYRQDPGQGLRLIYYSQIVNDFQKGDIAEGYSVSREKKESFPLTVTSAQKNPTAFYLCASSQQGGTGGQFFGPGTRLTVL.

This clone was picked up a small number of times. The V call is TRBV30, the J call TRBJ2-7; possible D gene TRBD1, 6 bases. From germline, CDR1 is GTSNPN and CDR2 SVGIG (reference sequence). The CDR3 consists of 14 residues. Trimming took off 0 bases at V and 7 bases at J, with 16 bases between the two ends. CDR3 sequence reads: CAWSVTGTLREQYF. Written as DNA, the CDR3 is TGTGCCTGGAGTGTTACCGGGACACTACGAGAGCAGTACTTC.

This clone is a singleton in its sample. The V call is TRBV30, the J call TRBJ1-2, with 9 positions matching TRBD1. The CDR3 spans 14 residues. The V gene end was trimmed by 3 bases and the J gene end by 2 bases; junction bases not matched to a gene: 4. In germline, CDR1 is GTSNPN, CDR2 SVGIG (reference sequence). CDR3 nucleotides: TGTGCCTGGAGCCCGGACAGGGGAAACTATGGCTACACCTTC. Amino acid sequence: CAWSPDRGNYGYTF. Together with reference TRBV30 and TRBJ1-2, the CDR3 gives the full variable domain: SQTIHQWPATLVQPVGSPLSLECTVEGTSNPNLYWYRQAAGRGLQLLFYSVGIGQISSEVPQNLSASRPQDRQFILSSKKLLLSDSGFYLCAWSPDRGNYGYTFGSGTRLTVV.

The V and J genes are TRBV7-2 and TRBJ2-3; 9 bases are a match to TRBD2. The CDR3 runs 16 residues. V trimming: 3 bases; J trimming: 5 bases; junction bases outside the gene matches: 9. Per the germline V gene, CDR1 is SGHTA and CDR2 is FQGNSA. In DNA form, the CDR3 reads TGTGCCAGCAGCTTGGATGGCGGGGGGGCAAGAGATACGCAGTATTTT. Its translation: CASSLDGGGARDTQYF. The entire variable domain, with the rest obtained from reference TRBV7-2 and TRBJ2-3, is as follows: GAGVSQSPSNKVTEKGKDVELRCDPISGHTALYWYRQSLGQGLEFLIYFQGNSAPDKSGLPSDRFSAERTGGSVSTLTIQRTQQEDSAVYLCASSLDGGGARDTQYFGPGTRLTVL.

V is TRBV27 and J is TRBJ1-6; 9 bases match TRBD1. The CDR3 has 14 residues. From germline, CDR1 is MNHEY and CDR2 SMNVEV (reference sequence). Losses at the gene ends were 6 bases for V and 9 bases for J; bases not matched to a gene: 6. In nucleotides, the CDR3 is TGTGCCAGCAGAGCCGGGACAGGGTCTTCACCCCTCCACTTT. Translated, it gives CASRAGTGSSPLHF.

This clone turned up a few times. This chain connects TRBV19 to TRBJ2-5; D perhaps matches TRBD1 (8 bases). Germline loops: CDR1 LNHDA, CDR2 SQIVND (reference sequence). V dropped 6 bases and J dropped 5 bases, with 19 bases sitting between them. CDR3 length equals 15 residues. CDR3 sequence reads: CASRTETGEGETQYF. The CDR3 DNA sequence: TGTGCCAGTAGGACGGAGACAGGGGAGGGGGAGACCCAGTACTTC.

The V and J genes are TRBV2 and TRBJ2-1; 7 nucleotides agree with TRBD1. The V gene's germline CDR1 is SNHLY and CDR2 FYNNEI. V shed 2 bases and J 8 bases; nucleotides not matched to a gene: 6. The CDR3 is 14 amino acids. This CDR3 is CASSELQGTDEQFF. The CDR3 DNA follows: TGTGCCAGCAGTGAACTACAGGGGACGGATGAGCAGTTCTTC.

There are a few counts of this clone. In DNA, the CDR3 is TGCAGCGTTGAAAGGGCTAGCGGGGGGGACGGTACGCAGTATTTT. Protein product: CSVERASGGDGTQYF. The chain is built from TRBV29-1 and TRBJ2-3; TRBD2 matches 12 bases. With 2 bases clipped from V and 8 bases from J, the junction kept 8 bases outside the gene matches. Germline V gene sequence: CDR1 SQVTM, CDR2 ANQGSEA. The CDR3 covers 15 residues.

This chain connects TRBV12-5 to TRBJ2-5; 8 nucleotides match TRBD2. Per germline, CDR1 LGHNT and CDR2 FRNRAP. The CDR3 totals 15 residues. Trimming cost V 2 bases and J 1 base; bases outside gene matches: 3. The CDR3 here is CASGLSGGFQETQYF. The CDR3 DNA reads TGTGCTAGTGGTTTGAGCGGGGGCTTCCAAGAGACCCAGTACTTC.

The chain joins TRBV29-1 to TRBJ2-1; 8 nucleotides line up with TRBD2. The CDR3 has 15 amino acids. The germline CDR1 and CDR2 sequences are SQVTM and ANQGSEA. Trimming took 2 bases from V and 7 from J; bases not matched to a gene: 10. This CDR3 is CSVENPGGPENEQFF. Here the CDR3 DNA reads TGCAGCGTTGAAAACCCGGGGGGGCCTGAAAATGAGCAGTTCTTC.